The entry that follows covers one TCR beta chain sequence. Its specificity is not known. The data were obtained in a study of shared clonotypes between healthy human individuals. General observations from the study: Clonotypes shared by all four sorted-subset donors had higher generation probabilities than non-shared clonotypes.

At the deep level, the assay was run. Study processing details: Junction-only sequences produced by ImmunoSEQ had no quality scores, so filtering differed. Method: immunoSEQ multiplex PCR; TCRdb's copy keeps in-frame clones and lacks some. The DNA was the basis for D and trimming; V, J and clone size are from that table. The repertoire holds some 2,100,000 clones, with around 93% as singletons. It was CD45RO-negative cells, positively selected for CCR7, that made up naive CD8 cells, with terminally differentiated effector memory CD45RA+ cells excluded. Trimming left V 2 bases short and J 2 bases short, with 15 bases between. The CDR3 consists of 16 residues. Per germline, CDR1 SSHAT and CDR2 FNYEAQ (reference sequence).

The sequence came from a man between 18 and 29 years old in good health. Some clones in this sample may be carry-over from other donors' samples. V gene TRBV7-7 combines with J gene TRBJ2-5; D is perhaps TRBD2 (6 bases). Sequencing used naive CD8+ T cells from PBMCs. CDR3 in amino acids: CASSLSLAAGQETQYF. CDR3 DNA sequence: TGTGCCAGCAGCTTATCCCTCGCGGCGGGACAAGAGACCCAGTACTTC.